Given below is one T cell receptor beta chain in context. This clone's antigen is unknown. Per-base quality was not reported, and no clone a single base away is much larger than it. This sample is drawn from a study of chemoradiotherapy in HPV16-positive cancers (dated by TCRdb to between 2020 and 2023). For the wider study: Candidate HPV-specific T-cell clones and common TCR motifs were defined through functional T-cell assays on cells from a couple of HPV16-positive patients. The study asked whether T-cell immunity to the HPV oncoproteins E6 and E7 changes during chemoradiotherapy and whether this immunity affects survival. TCR repertoires from roughly 87 patients with HPV-related cancers were then used to track the candidate HPV-specific TCRs and motifs.

Repertoires were sampled repeatedly over the course of chemoradiotherapy so that clonal expansion in the tumor microenvironment could be followed. The paper's findings and limits, for the study overall: In HPV16-positive patients, expansion of HPV-responsive T cells during chemoradiotherapy was found to be associated with improved recurrence-free survival. The survival association was reported for HPV16-positive patients, and the functional definition of HPV-specific T cells was derived from only two HPV16-positive patients. Expansion of candidate HPV-specific clones and E7-related TCR motifs was observed in the tumor microenvironment during treatment, whereas no such expansion was observed for non-HPV-specific T cells.

Its CDR3 holds 13 amino acids, cysteine through phenylalanine. CDR3 DNA is the only sequence kept; it has 39 bases, read in frame from the first base. Sequences SNHLY (CDR1) and FYNNEI (CDR2) are obtained from the germline V gene. V was cut back by 6 bases and J by 2 bases, leaving a gap of 7 bases between them. The method behind the library was the immunoSEQ multiplex PCR assay. As stored in TCRdb, this immuneACCESS dataset retains in-frame rearrangements with V and J assigned. A fraction of the clones does not appear; measured against another copy, unresolved V genes explain less than half of the discrepancy, and the remainder lacks a known reason. The sample includes roughly 20,000 clones, with around 84% observed a single time. 3.7% of the sample is held by the ten biggest clonotypes.

Here the chain combines TRBV2 and TRBJ2-2; the D gene cannot be named for sure. The specimen was blood, collected from a patient who underwent chemoradiotherapy. This TCR derives from a human donor with HPV-associated anogenital cancer. The DNA sequence is given as TGTGCCAGCAGCACCCCAAACACCGGGGAGCTGTTTTTT. Translated, it gives CASSTPNTGELFF.